The source of this TCR beta chain is a study of response to subunit inactivated influenza vaccine. CDR1 is MDHEN, CDR2 SYDVKM, per germline. CDR3 size: 15 residues. V shed 5 bases and J 5 bases; nucleotides not matched to a gene: 5. TCRdb processed the RT-PCR reads anew with MiXCR; each CDR3 protein has one entry. The data show 400,000 to 650,000 distinct CDR3 sequences, more than 7% seen once. This clonotype was detected ten times or more. Its antigen is undetermined. Findings and caveats of the study: The authors put forward the suggestion that each seasonal influenza vaccination may bring in only a limited number of new T cells.

This chain links TRBV28 with TRBJ2-1; 11 bases match TRBD2. Sequencing was performed on PBMCs from blood, taken roughly 24 months after vaccination. The receptor comes from a man between 45 and 75 years old who received an inactivated influenza vaccine. CDR3 in DNA: TGTGCCAGCAGTAACCCTAGCGGGGGGAACAATGAGCAGTTCTTC. Its protein is CASSNPSGGNNEQFF. Full variable domain (remainder filled in from reference TRBV28 and TRBJ2-1): DVKVTQSSRYLVKRTGEKVFLECVQDMDHENMFWYRQDPGLGLRLIYFSYDVKMKEKGDIPEGYSVSREKKERFSLILESASTNQTSMYLCASSNPSGGNNEQFFGPGTRLTVL.